This entry lists 19 T cell receptor beta chains sequenced from one sample in a study of blood T cell repertoires in COVID-19. Sequencing used immunoSEQ multiplex PCR; TCRdb keeps in-frame clones, though not all of them. The profile shows 100,000 to 150,000 clones, about 80% of them singletons. Sample: peripheral blood. These receptors were obtained from a woman in her 50s with acute or convalescent COVID-19.

This clone was found a few times. The chain links TRBV19 to TRBJ1-1; D is uncertain. The CDR3 runs to 15 residues. V lost 2 bases and J 0 bases, leaving 10 bases between the germline ends. The germline gives CDR1 LNHDA, CDR2 SQIVND (reference sequence). The CDR3 coding sequence is TGTGCCAGTAGTATAAATGGCAGATTGAACACTGAAGCTTTCTTT. This encodes CASSINGRLNTEAFF.

The chain employs TRBV5-1 and TRBJ2-3, with D possibly being TRBD2 (6 bases). This CDR3 is built from 14 residues. The V gene lost 2 bases and the J gene lost 0 bases, with 7 bases spanning the gap. Germline lookup yields CDR1 SGHRS and CDR2 YFSETQ. CDR3 sequence reads: CASSFGGSTDTQYF. The CDR3 region has the DNA TGCGCCAGCAGCTTCGGGGGAAGCACAGATACGCAGTATTTT.

The chain carries TRBV11-2 and TRBJ2-1; 7 bases are shared with TRBD2. V was pared by 6 bases and J by 6 bases, with 2 bases of the junction left unmatched. This CDR3 is 12 amino acids long. The germline V gene has CDR1 SGHAT and CDR2 FQNNGV. CDR3 DNA sequence: TGTGCCAGCAGTCTAGCGGTCAATGAGCAGTTCTTC. Translated, it gives CASSLAVNEQFF.

The J gene is TRBJ1-2, the V gene TRBV12-3 or TRBV12-4, with D possibly matching TRBD1 (6 bases). The CDR3 length is 12 residues. Trimming cost V 5 bases and J 6 bases, with 10 bases left between them. The CDR3 nucleotides read TGTGCCAGCAGTATCAGGGGAAATGGCTACACCTTC. It specifies CASSIRGNGYTF.

The chain links TRBV3-1 (or the pseudogene TRBV3-2) to TRBJ1-6, with 7 bases that match TRBD1. Unmatched junction bases numbered 10, after V lost 4 bases and J lost 10 bases. Germline CDR1 is LGHDT and CDR2 is YNNKEL (reference sequence). This CDR3 has 15 residues. The CDR3, as DNA: TGTGCCAGCAGCCTTTTCCGACAGGGAGCCTCACCCCTCCACTTT. Encoded protein: CASSLFRQGASPLHF.

V gene TRBV5-1 combines with J gene TRBJ2-1; 8 bases map to TRBD2. In germline, CDR1 is SGHRS, CDR2 YFSETQ. This CDR3 is 16 amino acids long. V dropped 0 bases and J dropped 0; count of bases not matched to a gene: 2. CDR3 residues: CASSLALAVSYNEQFF. The CDR3 DNA reads as TGCGCCAGCAGCTTGGCACTAGCGGTCTCCTACAATGAGCAGTTCTTC.

The V call is TRBV3-1 (or the pseudogene TRBV3-2), the J call TRBJ1-1; D ambiguous. Deletions cut 5 bases from V and 6 bases from J, with 16 bases between. CDR3 length: 14 amino acids. Per the germline V gene, CDR1 is LGHDT and CDR2 is YNNKEL (reference sequence). The DNA for the CDR3 is TGTGCCAGCAGCAAGGGCGGAGGGTCCCCTGAAGCTTTCTTT. It yields the protein CASSKGGGSPEAFF.

The chain employs TRBV7-9 and TRBJ1-4, with 9 bases aligning to TRBD1. This CDR3 is 18 amino acids long. With V trimmed by 8 bases and J by 2 bases, 15 bases remained unmatched. The germline V gene has CDR1 SEHNR and CDR2 FQNEAQ (reference sequence). The CDR3 nucleotides are TGTGCCAGCGGCGCCGGGACAGGGCTTTCAATGACTAATGAAAAACTGTTTTTT. This codes for CASGAGTGLSMTNEKLFF.

About this clone itself: Germline and junction disagree at one end, which may indicate a read error. The V gene is TRBV30, the J gene TRBJ1-1; a weak D match, TRBD1 (5 bases). Germline values: CDR1 GTSNPN, CDR2 SVGIG (reference sequence). The CDR3 extends over 10 amino acids. The CDR3 loop reads CAWTITEAFF. The CDR3 DNA reads TGTGCATGGACAATCACTGAAGCTTTCTTT.

This CDR3 reads CASSELAGVQPQHF. DNA for the CDR3: TGTGCCAGCAGTGAACTTGCAGGGGTCCAGCCCCAGCATTTT. The rearrangement uses TRBV6-1 and TRBJ1-5; D may be TRBD1 (6 bases). Trimming took 2 bases from V and 7 from J, leaving 12 bases between them. The germline gives CDR1 MNHNS, CDR2 SASEGT. The CDR3 has 14 residues.

This clone was detected only once. The chain is built from TRBV6-1 and TRBJ1-1; 10 bases align to TRBD1. J lost 4 bases, V lost 2 bases, and 13 bases had no gene match. CDR3 size: 18 residues. Germline assignment: CDR1 MNHNS and CDR2 SASEGT. The CDR3 region is CASSEPYRDRGVGTEAFF. The CDR3 nucleotides are TGTGCCAGCAGTGAACCGTACCGGGACAGGGGTGTTGGCACTGAAGCTTTCTTT.

The CDR3 DNA follows: TGTGCCAGCTCACCAACGACAGTGTCGTACAATGAGCAGTTCTTC. Its protein product is CASSPTTVSYNEQFF. The V and J genes are TRBV18 and TRBJ2-1, with a weak D call TRBD1 (5 bases). The V end lost 2 bases, the J end lost 4 bases, and 12 bases lay between the germline ends. CDR1 and CDR2 from the germline V gene are KGHSH and LQKENI. CDR3 length: 15 residues.

The rearrangement links TRBV12-3 or TRBV12-4 to TRBJ2-5; D uncertain. The V and J ends lost 5 bases and 1 base respectively, with 8 bases between them. CDR3 length: 13 amino acids. CDR3: CASSTNVQETQYF. CDR3 bases: TGTGCCAGCAGTACAAACGTCCAAGAGACCCAGTACTTC.

The chain couples TRBV4-1 to TRBJ1-5, with TRBD1 as a possible D gene (5 bases). CDR1 and CDR2 from the germline V gene are MGHRA and YSYEKL. Trimming left V 0 bases short and J 6 bases short, with 15 bases between. The CDR3 loop spans 16 amino acids. The CDR3 DNA reads TGCGCCAGCAGCCAAGATGCAAGGGGTCGAGGTCAGCCCCAGCATTTT. Translated: CASSQDARGRGQPQHF.

As for this clone: Compared with germline, one end of the junction differs, possibly owing to a read error. The chain recombines TRBV2 with TRBJ2-3; D unresolved. Germline V gene data show CDR1 as SNHLY and CDR2 as FYNNEI. This CDR3 is 14 amino acids long. This chain's CDR3 is CASREGVSTDTQYF. The CDR3 nucleotides are TGTGCCAGCAGGGAAGGAGTTAGCACAGATACGCAGTATTTT.

This chain connects TRBV5-1 to TRBJ1-1; D gene unclear. The V gene's germline CDR1 is SGHRS and CDR2 YFSETQ. With 0 bases removed from V and 1 base from J, the gap between germline ends came to 4 bases. The CDR3 totals 13 residues. The CDR3 is CASSLERNTEAFF. The CDR3 coding sequence is TGCGCCAGCAGCTTGGAGCGGAACACTGAAGCTTTCTTT.

The CDR3 bases are TGTGCCAGCACCCCTTCCGGGAATAGCAATCAGCCCCAGCATTTT. It translates to CASTPSGNSNQPQHF. This chain connects TRBV6-5 to TRBJ1-5; D call uncertain. The CDR3 length is 15 residues. Germline CDR1 and CDR2: MNHEY and SVGAGI. The ends were cut back, 7 bases at V and 0 bases at J, with 13 bases in the middle.

The chain has TRBV5-1 and TRBJ2-1, with 12 bases fitting TRBD2. The V gene's germline CDR1 is SGHRS and CDR2 YFSETQ. Trimming cost V 3 bases and J 10 bases; bases outside gene matches: 8. The CDR3 covers 15 residues. The CDR3 region has the DNA TGCGCCAGCAGCTACTCACTAGCGGGGGGCGAAGAGCAGTTCTTC. This gives the protein CASSYSLAGGEEQFF.

A few counts support this clone. The CDR3 nucleotides are TGTGCCAGCAGTGACAGGGCCCGCAATCAGCCCCAGCATTTT. It specifies CASSDRARNQPQHF. The V gene is TRBV2, the J gene TRBJ1-5; weak D call: TRBD1 (5 bases). Germline CDR1 reads SNHLY; CDR2 reads FYNNEI. Between the trimmed V and J ends, which lost 3 bases and 2 bases, there was a span of 8 bases. The CDR3 is 14 residues long.